The 17 T cell receptor beta chains listed next were all sequenced from one sample in a study of blood T cell repertoires in COVID-19. Method: immunoSEQ multiplex PCR; TCRdb's copy keeps in-frame clones and lacks some. The sample shows 150,000 or so clones, roughly 80% of them seen only once. Material for sequencing was PBMCs or T cells enriched from blood (not recorded which). These receptors came from a woman aged 45-59 years who had recovered from COVID-19.

The chain combines TRBV28 with TRBJ1-5; possibly TRBD1 for D (6 bases). This CDR3 region has 15 residues. Trimming shortened V by 2 bases and J by 0 bases, and 8 bases separated the two germline ends. CDR1 is MDHEN and CDR2 is SYDVKM in the germline V gene. CDR3 residues: CASSLQGTSNQPQHF. The CDR3 bases are TGTGCCAGCAGTTTACAGGGGACTAGCAATCAGCCCCAGCATTTT.

This clone came up a few times. The chain has TRBV7-9 and TRBJ1-6; D is unresolved. V was cut by 6 bases and J by 7 bases, with 10 bases left in between. CDR1 is SEHNR and CDR2 is FQNEAQ in the germline V gene (reference sequence). There are 13 residues in the CDR3. The CDR3 here is CASRGEVNSPLHF. The CDR3, as DNA: TGTGCCAGCAGGGGAGAGGTGAATTCACCCCTCCACTTT.

This sequence joins TRBV12-3 or TRBV12-4 and TRBJ1-2; the D gene is possibly TRBD1 (6 bases). The CDR3 covers 13 residues. Trimming shortened V by 5 bases and J by 8 bases, and 15 bases separated the two germline ends. CDR3 bases: TGTGCCAGCAGTCCAACAGGGCGGGTCGGCTACACCTTC. Translating gives CASSPTGRVGYTF.

The chain is built from TRBV6-5 and TRBJ2-7; a possible D gene is TRBD1 (6 bases). Germline CDR1 MNHEY, CDR2 SVGAGI. Trimming removed 9 bases at V and 3 bases at J, with 12 bases between. The CDR3 is made up of 12 amino acids. CDR3 loop: CASQQGVYEQYF. CDR3 DNA: TGTGCCAGTCAACAGGGAGTCTACGAGCAGTACTTC.

This clone was observed a few times. J is TRBJ1-5 and V is TRBV28; a weak D match, TRBD1 (6 bases). Trimming took off 4 bases at V and 1 base at J, with 14 bases between the two ends. This CDR3 contains 16 residues. From germline, CDR1 is MDHEN and CDR2 SYDVKM. CDR3 DNA sequence: TGTGCCAGCAGTTCCGGGACATCCCTAAGCAATCAGCCCCAGCATTTT. Encoded protein: CASSSGTSLSNQPQHF.

The J gene is TRBJ1-5, the V gene TRBV19; 9 nucleotides align to TRBD1. The germline gives CDR1 LNHDA, CDR2 SQIVND (reference sequence). The CDR3 is 14 amino acids. Trimming at V came to 5 bases and at J to 6 bases, leaving 5 bases not matched to a gene. The CDR3 here is CASSDPGQGQPQHF. CDR3 in DNA: TGTGCCAGTAGTGACCCGGGACAGGGTCAGCCCCAGCATTTT. Drawing the rest from reference TRBV19 and TRBJ1-5, the complete variable domain is DGGITQSPKYLFRKEGQNVTLSCEQNLNHDAMYWYRQDPGQGLRLIYYSQIVNDFQKGDIAEGYSVSREKKESFPLTVTSAQKNPTAFYLCASSDPGQGQPQHFGDGTRLSIL.

The V gene is TRBV18, the J gene TRBJ1-6; no clear D gene. Germline V gene data show CDR1 as KGHSH and CDR2 as LQKENI. The CDR3 consists of 15 residues. The germline V and J ends were trimmed by 3 bases and 7 bases, with 13 bases remaining between them. The CDR3 region has the DNA TGTGCCAGCTCACCGGTAGGACGGGAAAATTCACCCCTCCACTTT. Translated, it gives CASSPVGRENSPLHF. The full variable domain, its missing parts supplied by reference TRBV18 and TRBJ1-6, is NAGVMQNPRHLVRRRGQEARLRCSPMKGHSHVYWYRQLPEEGLKFMVYLQKENIIDESGMPKERFSAEFPKEGPSILRIQQVVRGDSAAYFCASSPVGRENSPLHFGNGTRLTVT.

The chain has TRBV11-2 and TRBJ2-1; D is possibly TRBD2 (6 bases). The CDR3 has 14 residues. Trimming removed 6 bases from V and 8 bases from J, with 17 bases in between. Germline CDR1 SGHAT, CDR2 FQNNGV. The CDR3 sequence is CASRPIAEGDEQFF. The CDR3 bases are TGTGCCAGCAGACCCATAGCGGAAGGGGATGAGCAGTTCTTC.

This clone was detected only once. The gene calls are TRBV12-5 and TRBJ1-6; no clear D. There are 14 residues in the CDR3. Germline CDR1 reads LGHNT; CDR2 reads FRNRAP. V dropped 5 bases and J dropped 5 bases, with 10 bases sitting between them. This CDR3 reads CASGPGPNNSPLHF. In DNA, the CDR3 is TGTGCTAGTGGTCCGGGTCCTAATAATTCACCCCTCCACTTT. Complete variable domain (other parts from reference TRBV12-5 and TRBJ1-6): DARVTQTPRHKVTEMGQEVTMRCQPILGHNTVFWYRQTMMQGLELLAYFRNRAPLDDSGMPKDRFSAEMPDATLATLKIQPSEPRDSAVYFCASGPGPNNSPLHFGNGTRLTVT.

This chain links TRBV6-5 with TRBJ1-6; TRBD1 aligns across 9 bases. Germline V CDR1 and CDR2: MNHEY, SVGAGI. The junction had 10 bases not matched to a gene; V was cut back by 4 bases and J by 9 bases. CDR3 length: 16 residues. The CDR3 loop is CASSSRVGQGISPLHF. The CDR3 DNA reads as TGTGCCAGCAGTTCCAGGGTCGGACAGGGGATTTCACCCCTCCACTTT.

This chain links TRBV7-9 with TRBJ1-2; D may be TRBD1 (5 bases). Trimming removed 6 bases at V and 5 bases at J, with 13 bases between. CDR1 is SEHNR and CDR2 is FQNEAQ in the germline V gene (reference sequence). The CDR3 has 13 residues. CDR3 coding DNA: TGTGCCAGCAGTGGAGGGGTGGGATATGGCTACACCTTC. Protein product: CASSGGVGYGYTF.

The V and J genes are TRBV9 and TRBJ2-3; the match to TRBD2 covers 7 bases. Trimming cost V 4 bases and J 4 bases; bases outside gene matches: 12. From germline, CDR1 is SGDLS and CDR2 YYNGEE. The CDR3 runs 16 residues. CDR3 sequence: CASSFRAGPSADTQYF. In DNA, the CDR3 is TGTGCCAGCAGCTTCCGAGCGGGACCGTCAGCAGATACGCAGTATTTT.

The chain links TRBV29-1 to TRBJ1-1; D unclear. This CDR3 has 11 residues. The ends were cut back, 7 bases at V and 6 bases at J, with 12 bases in the middle. Germline V gives CDR1 SQVTM, CDR2 ANQGSEA. CDR3 in DNA: TGCAGCGGTACAGAAAACGCTGAAGCTTTCTTT. Protein product: CSGTENAEAFF.

A few counts support this clone. This chain connects TRBV5-4 to TRBJ2-7; 8 bases line up with TRBD1. Unmatched junction bases numbered 11, after V lost 3 bases and J lost 6 bases. The CDR3 runs to 15 residues. The germline CDR1 and CDR2 sequences are SGHNT and YYREEE (reference sequence). The CDR3, as DNA: TGTGCCAGCAGCTCCGGACAGGGCGCAAGTAGCGAGCAGTACTTC. Its translation is CASSSGQGASSEQYF.

This chain uses TRBV18 with TRBJ2-3; 8 bases are a match to TRBD2. The junction had 12 bases not matched to a gene; V was cut back by 6 bases and J by 4 bases. Per the germline V gene, CDR1 is KGHSH and CDR2 is LQKENI. There are 16 residues in the CDR3. CDR3 DNA: TGTGCCAGCTCCGACTTTAGCGGGATGGGCGCAGATACGCAGTATTTT. Amino acids: CASSDFSGMGADTQYF.

The chain has TRBV13 and TRBJ1-5; perhaps TRBD1 as D (5 bases). V lost 3 bases and J lost 5, with 11 bases in between. This CDR3 spans 14 amino acids. Germline-derived CDR1 and CDR2 are PRHDT and FYEKMQ (reference sequence). The CDR3 DNA is TGTGCCAGCAGCTTCAACGGGGGACATCAGCCCCAGCATTTT. This codes for CASSFNGGHQPQHF.

This chain uses TRBV11-3 with TRBJ2-7; 9 bases line up with TRBD2. Looked up from germline, CDR1 is SGHNT and CDR2 is YENEEA. V lost 5 bases and J lost 1; bases outside the gene matches: 3. There are 14 residues in the CDR3. The CDR3: CASSPTSGSYEQYF. CDR3 coding DNA: TGTGCCAGCAGCCCGACTAGCGGATCCTACGAGCAGTACTTC. The full variable domain, with the rest looked up from reference TRBV11-3 and TRBJ2-7, is EAGVVQSPRYKIIEKKQPVAFWCNPISGHNTLYWYLQNLGQGPELLIRYENEEAVDDSQLPKDRFSAERLKGVDSTLKIQPAELGDSAVYLCASSPTSGSYEQYFGPGTRLTVT.